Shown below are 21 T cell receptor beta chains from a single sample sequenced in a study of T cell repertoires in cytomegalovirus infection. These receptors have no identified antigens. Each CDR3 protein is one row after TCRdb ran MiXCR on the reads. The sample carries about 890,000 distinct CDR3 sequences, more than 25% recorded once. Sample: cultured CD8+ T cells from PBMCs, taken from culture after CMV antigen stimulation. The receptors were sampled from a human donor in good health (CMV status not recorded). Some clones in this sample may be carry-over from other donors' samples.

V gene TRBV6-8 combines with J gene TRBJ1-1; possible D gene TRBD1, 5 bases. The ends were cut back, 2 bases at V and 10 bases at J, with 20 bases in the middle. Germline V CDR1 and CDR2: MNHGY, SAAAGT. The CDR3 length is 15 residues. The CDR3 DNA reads TGTGCCAGCAGTTACAATCAAAACCAGGGTGAGGGAGCTTTCTTT. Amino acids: CASSYNQNQGEGAFF.

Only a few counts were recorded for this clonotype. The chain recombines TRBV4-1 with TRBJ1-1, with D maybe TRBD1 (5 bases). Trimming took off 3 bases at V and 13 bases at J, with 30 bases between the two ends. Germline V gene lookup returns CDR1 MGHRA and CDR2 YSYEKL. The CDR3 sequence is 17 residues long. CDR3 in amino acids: CASSQEEPVRVPSQVFF. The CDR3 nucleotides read TGCGCCAGCAGCCAGGAGGAGCCTGTCCGAGTCCCGTCACAGGTTTTCTTT.

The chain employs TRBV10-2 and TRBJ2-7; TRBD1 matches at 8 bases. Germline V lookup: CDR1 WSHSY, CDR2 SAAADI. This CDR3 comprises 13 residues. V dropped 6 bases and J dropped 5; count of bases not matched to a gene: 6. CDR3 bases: TGCGCCAGCAGAGATCACAGGGGGAACGAGCAGTACTTC. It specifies CASRDHRGNEQYF.

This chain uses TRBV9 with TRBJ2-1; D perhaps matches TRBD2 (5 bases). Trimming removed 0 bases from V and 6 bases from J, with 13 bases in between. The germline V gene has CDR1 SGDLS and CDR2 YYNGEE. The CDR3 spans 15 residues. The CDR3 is CASSVDSGRINEQFF. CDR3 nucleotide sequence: TGTGCCAGCAGCGTAGATTCGGGAAGGATCAATGAGCAGTTCTTC.

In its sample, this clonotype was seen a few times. The CDR3 loop is CASSPTTGDTGELFF. The CDR3 DNA follows: TGTGCCAGCAGCCCCACAACAGGGGACACCGGGGAGCTGTTTTTT. The chain is built from TRBV7-9 and TRBJ2-2; TRBD1 matches 7 bases. Trimming cost V 5 bases and J 3 bases; bases outside gene matches: 6. The CDR3 length is 15 residues. Germline CDR1 reads SEHNR; CDR2 reads FQNEAQ (reference sequence).

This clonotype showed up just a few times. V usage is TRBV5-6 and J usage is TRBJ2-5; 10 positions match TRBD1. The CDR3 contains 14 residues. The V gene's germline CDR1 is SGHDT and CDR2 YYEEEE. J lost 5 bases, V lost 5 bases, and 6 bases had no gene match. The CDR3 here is CASRGTGAFETQYF. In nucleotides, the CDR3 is TGTGCCAGCAGAGGGACAGGGGCGTTTGAGACCCAGTACTTC.

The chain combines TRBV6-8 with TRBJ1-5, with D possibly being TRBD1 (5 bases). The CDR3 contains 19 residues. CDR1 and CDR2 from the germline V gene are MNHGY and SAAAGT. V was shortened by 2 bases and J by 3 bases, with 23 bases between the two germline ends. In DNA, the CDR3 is TGTGCCAGCAGTTACCCTAGGTCCGGGACCAACGAGAACAATCAGCCCCAGCATTTT. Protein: CASSYPRSGTNENNQPQHF.

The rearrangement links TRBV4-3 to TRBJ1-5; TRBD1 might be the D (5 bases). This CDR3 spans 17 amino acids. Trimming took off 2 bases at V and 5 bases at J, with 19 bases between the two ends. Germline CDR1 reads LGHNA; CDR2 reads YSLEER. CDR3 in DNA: TGCGCCAGCAGCCAACTTCTTGGACAAGGGTTCGATCAGCCCCAGCATTTT. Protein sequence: CASSQLLGQGFDQPQHF.

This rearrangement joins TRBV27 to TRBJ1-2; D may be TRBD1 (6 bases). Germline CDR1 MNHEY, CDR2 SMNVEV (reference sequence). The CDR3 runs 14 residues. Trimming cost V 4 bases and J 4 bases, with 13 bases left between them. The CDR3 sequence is CASSSRGGIYGYTF. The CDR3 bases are TGTGCCAGCAGTTCGCGAGGGGGAATCTATGGCTACACCTTC.

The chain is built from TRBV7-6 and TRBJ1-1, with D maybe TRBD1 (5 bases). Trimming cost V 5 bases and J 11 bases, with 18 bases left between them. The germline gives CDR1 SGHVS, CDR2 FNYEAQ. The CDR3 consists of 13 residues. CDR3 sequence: CASSPGARREAFF. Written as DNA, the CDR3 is TGTGCCAGCAGCCCCGGGGCCCGCCGGGAGGCTTTCTTT.

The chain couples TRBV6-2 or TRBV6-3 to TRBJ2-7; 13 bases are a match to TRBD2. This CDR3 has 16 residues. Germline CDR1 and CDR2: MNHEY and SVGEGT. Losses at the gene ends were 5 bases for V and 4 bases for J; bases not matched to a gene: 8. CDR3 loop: CASSRPGTSGMYEQYV. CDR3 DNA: TGTGCCAGCAGTCGCCCTGGGACTAGCGGGATGTACGAGCAGTACGTC.

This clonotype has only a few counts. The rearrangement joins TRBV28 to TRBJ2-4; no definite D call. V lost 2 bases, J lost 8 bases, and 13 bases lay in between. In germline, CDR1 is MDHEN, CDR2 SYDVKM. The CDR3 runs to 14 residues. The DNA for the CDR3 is TGTGCCAGCAGTTTAGTCCGGATAAAAGACATTCAGTACTTC. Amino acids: CASSLVRIKDIQYF. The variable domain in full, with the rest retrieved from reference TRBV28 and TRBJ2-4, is DVKVTQSSRYLVKRTGEKVFLECVQDMDHENMFWYRQDPGLGLRLIYFSYDVKMKEKGDIPEGYSVSREKKERFSLILESASTNQTSMYLCASSLVRIKDIQYFGAGTRLSVL.

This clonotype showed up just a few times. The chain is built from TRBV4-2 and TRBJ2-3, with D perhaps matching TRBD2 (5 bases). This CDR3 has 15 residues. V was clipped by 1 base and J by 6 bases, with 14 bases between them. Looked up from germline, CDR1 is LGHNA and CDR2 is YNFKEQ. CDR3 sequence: CASSQGVSGLDTQYF. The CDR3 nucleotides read TGTGCCAGCAGCCAAGGAGTGAGCGGTTTGGATACGCAGTATTTT.

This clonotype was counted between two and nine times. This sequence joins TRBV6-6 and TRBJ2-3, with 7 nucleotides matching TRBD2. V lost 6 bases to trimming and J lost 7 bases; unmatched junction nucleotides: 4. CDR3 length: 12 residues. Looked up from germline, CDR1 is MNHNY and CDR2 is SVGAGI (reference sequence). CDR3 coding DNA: TGTGCCAGCAGGGGGGAGGGGAATACGCAGTATTTT. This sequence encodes CASRGEGNTQYF.

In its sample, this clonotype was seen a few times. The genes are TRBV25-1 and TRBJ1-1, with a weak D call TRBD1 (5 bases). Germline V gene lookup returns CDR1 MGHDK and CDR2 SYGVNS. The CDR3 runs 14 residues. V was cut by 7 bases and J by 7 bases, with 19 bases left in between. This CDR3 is CASTSGETENEAFF. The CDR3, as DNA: TGTGCCAGCACCTCCGGAGAGACAGAAAATGAAGCTTTCTTT.

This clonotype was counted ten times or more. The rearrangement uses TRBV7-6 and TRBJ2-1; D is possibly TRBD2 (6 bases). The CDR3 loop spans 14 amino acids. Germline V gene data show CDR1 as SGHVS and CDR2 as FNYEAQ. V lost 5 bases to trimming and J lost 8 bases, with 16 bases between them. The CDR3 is CASSLPTEGDEQFF. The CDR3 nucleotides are TGTGCCAGCAGCCTACCAACGGAGGGCGATGAGCAGTTCTTC.

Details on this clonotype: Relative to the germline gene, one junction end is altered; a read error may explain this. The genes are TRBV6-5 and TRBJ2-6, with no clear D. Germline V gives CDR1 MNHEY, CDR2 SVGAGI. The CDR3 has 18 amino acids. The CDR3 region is CASTFRKEFLSGTNVLTF. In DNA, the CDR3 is TGTGCCAGCACCTTTAGGAAGGAGTTCCTCTCTGGGACCAACGTCCTGACTTTC.

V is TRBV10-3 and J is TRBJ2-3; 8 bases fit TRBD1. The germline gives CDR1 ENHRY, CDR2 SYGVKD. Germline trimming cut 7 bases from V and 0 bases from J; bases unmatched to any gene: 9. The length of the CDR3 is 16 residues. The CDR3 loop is CAITGGQDTSTDTQYF. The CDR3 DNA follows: TGTGCCATCACTGGGGGACAGGACACTAGCACAGATACGCAGTATTTT.

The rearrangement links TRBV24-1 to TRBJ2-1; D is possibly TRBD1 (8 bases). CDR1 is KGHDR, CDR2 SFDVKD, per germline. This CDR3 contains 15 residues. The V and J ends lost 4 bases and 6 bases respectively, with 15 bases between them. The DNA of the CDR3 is TGTGCCACCAGTGAGCAGGACAGGGAGGGCAATGAGCAGTTCTTC. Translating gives CATSEQDREGNEQFF.

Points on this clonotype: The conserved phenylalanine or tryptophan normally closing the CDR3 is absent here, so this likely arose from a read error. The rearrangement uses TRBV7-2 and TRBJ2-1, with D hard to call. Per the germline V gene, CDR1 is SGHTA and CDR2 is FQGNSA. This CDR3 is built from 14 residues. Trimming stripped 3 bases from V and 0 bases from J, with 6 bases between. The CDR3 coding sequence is TGTGCCAGCAGCTTTCTTAGCTCCTACAATGAGCAGTTCTCC. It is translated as CASSFLSSYNEQFS.

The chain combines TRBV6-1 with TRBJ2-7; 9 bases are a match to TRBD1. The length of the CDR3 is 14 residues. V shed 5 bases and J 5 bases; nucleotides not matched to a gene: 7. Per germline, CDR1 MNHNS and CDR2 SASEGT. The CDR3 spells CASSPGTGNHEQYV. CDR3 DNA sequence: TGTGCCAGCAGTCCCGGGACAGGGAACCACGAGCAGTACGTC.